These 24 T cell receptor beta chains came from one sample sequenced in a study of shared clonotypes between healthy human individuals. Here immunoSEQ multiplex PCR was the method, and the copy in TCRdb shows in-frame clones only, minus some. The sample consists of over 850,000 clones, approximately 78% of them appearing once. Sequencing input: memory CD4+ T cells from PBMCs. Subset denoted: CD45RA-negative fraction. The origin of the receptors is a man aged 18 to 30 in good health. Some clones in this sample may be carry-over from other donors' samples.

This chain uses TRBV6-5 with TRBJ1-5; D remains unclear. The CDR3 extends over 15 amino acids. The V gene lost 5 bases and the J gene lost 2 bases, with 13 bases spanning the gap. CDR1 is MNHEY, CDR2 SVGAGI, per germline. For the CDR3, the DNA is TGTGCCAGCAGTAAGAGGGATTTCGGCAATCAGCCCCAGCATTTT. Translation gives CASSKRDFGNQPQHF.

This clone was seen a single time. The CDR3 bases are TGTGCCAGTAGGCCAAGCACAGGTTTGGCGAACACTGAAGCTTTCTTT. The encoded protein is CASRPSTGLANTEAFF. The chain links TRBV19 to TRBJ1-1; D might be TRBD1 (5 bases). CDR1 LNHDA and CDR2 SQIVND come from the germline V gene (reference sequence). The CDR3 has 16 residues. V shed 6 bases and J shed 1 base, with 18 bases lying between them. The variable domain in full, with the rest retrieved from reference TRBV19 and TRBJ1-1, is DGGITQSPKYLFRKEGQNVTLSCEQNLNHDAMYWYRQDPGQGLRLIYYSQIVNDFQKGDIAEGYSVSREKKESFPLTVTSAQKNPTAFYLCASRPSTGLANTEAFFGQGTRLTVV.

The chain employs TRBV7-2 and TRBJ2-4; the D gene is possibly TRBD2 (5 bases). The CDR3 spans 16 residues. Germline V gene lookup returns CDR1 SGHTA and CDR2 FQGNSA. V shed 4 bases and J shed 1 base, with 14 bases lying between them. The CDR3 spells CASSWGYWEAKNIQYF. In nucleotides, the CDR3 is TGTGCCAGCAGCTGGGGATATTGGGAGGCCAAAAACATTCAGTACTTC.

The J gene is TRBJ1-1, the V gene TRBV30; D gene ambiguous. This CDR3 has 13 residues. The germline gives CDR1 GTSNPN, CDR2 SVGIG (reference sequence). Deletions cut 2 bases from V and 1 base from J, with 8 bases between. The CDR3 bases are TGTGCCTGGAGTCAACAGCAGAACACTGAAGCTTTCTTT. Protein sequence: CAWSQQQNTEAFF.

The chain combines TRBV29-1 with TRBJ1-5, with 7 positions matching TRBD1. The CDR3 contains 12 residues. Germline V lookup: CDR1 SQVTM, CDR2 ANQGSEA. V shed 6 bases and J 6 bases; nucleotides not matched to a gene: 5. For the CDR3, the DNA is TGCAGCGTAGGGACAGCGGGTCAGCCCCAGCATTTT. This sequence encodes CSVGTAGQPQHF.

The V call is TRBV7-9, the J call TRBJ2-3, with 10 bases lining up with TRBD2. The germline gives CDR1 SEHNR, CDR2 FQNEAQ (reference sequence). V was clipped by 5 bases and J by 4 bases; unmatched bases: 9. The CDR3 totals 16 residues. The CDR3 bases are TGTGCCAGCAGCGCCCGGGTGACTAGCGGGTCAGATACGCAGTATTTT. It encodes CASSARVTSGSDTQYF. Full variable domain (remainder filled in from reference TRBV7-9 and TRBJ2-3): DTGVSQNPRHKITKRGQNVTFRCDPISEHNRLYWYRQTLGQGPEFLTYFQNEAQLEKSRLLSDRFSAERPKGSFSTLEIQRTEQGDSAMYLCASSARVTSGSDTQYFGPGTRLTVL.

This chain uses TRBV6-1 with TRBJ2-3; the D is unclear. The germline CDR1 and CDR2 sequences are MNHNS and SASEGT. Trimming took 6 bases from V and 2 from J, leaving 9 bases between them. The CDR3 consists of 13 residues. CDR3 sequence: CASSIRHTDTQYF. CDR3 DNA sequence: TGTGCCAGCAGCATAAGACACACAGATACGCAGTATTTT.

As for this clone: Other DNA sequences from this sample encode an identical CDR3 as well. V and J are TRBV10-3 and TRBJ2-3; no clear D. CDR3 size: 12 residues. V lost 0 bases, J lost 5 bases, and 3 bases lay in between. Germline-derived CDR1 and CDR2 are ENHRY and SYGVKD. CDR3 DNA sequence: TGTGCCATCAGTGAGTCTAGAGATACGCAGTATTTT. Translating gives CAISESRDTQYF.

CDR3 sequence: CASSLGTSGETQYF. The CDR3 DNA is TGTGCCAGCAGCTTAGGGACTAGCGGAGAGACCCAGTACTTC. V usage is TRBV11-2 and J usage is TRBJ2-5; 10 nucleotides agree with TRBD2. The CDR3 contains 14 residues. V lost 1 base, J lost 4 bases, and 0 bases stayed unmatched. CDR1 and CDR2 from the germline V gene are SGHAT and FQNNGV. Filled out from reference TRBV11-2 and TRBJ2-5, the complete variable domain reads EAGVAQSPRYKIIEKRQSVAFWCNPISGHATLYWYQQILGQGPKLLIQFQNNGVVDDSQLPKDRFSAERLKGVDSTLKIQPAKLEDSAVYLCASSLGTSGETQYFGPGTRLLVL.

This clone was seen only a few times. The gene calls are TRBV11-3 and TRBJ1-1; D remains ambiguous. The germline V gene encodes CDR1 SGHNT and CDR2 YENEEA. The CDR3 covers 14 residues. Trimming stripped 1 base from V and 1 base from J, with 7 bases between. CDR3 DNA sequence: TGTGCCAGCAGCTTAGCGGAGGGGAACACTGAAGCTTTCTTT. This gives the protein CASSLAEGNTEAFF. Full variable domain (missing parts from reference TRBV11-3 and TRBJ1-1): EAGVVQSPRYKIIEKKQPVAFWCNPISGHNTLYWYLQNLGQGPELLIRYENEEAVDDSQLPKDRFSAERLKGVDSTLKIQPAELGDSAVYLCASSLAEGNTEAFFGQGTRLTVV.

There are many counts of this clone. The gene calls are TRBV27 and TRBJ1-1; the D gene is possibly TRBD1 (6 bases). Trimming pared 6 bases from V and 2 bases from J, leaving 13 bases between. Germline V CDR1 and CDR2: MNHEY, SMNVEV (reference sequence). The CDR3 has 14 amino acids. The CDR3 region has the DNA TGTGCCAGCAGCCCCACAGGGCGCAACACTGAAGCTTTCTTT. This gives the protein CASSPTGRNTEAFF.

The chain uses TRBV6-1 and TRBJ2-6, with D possibly being TRBD1 (6 bases). Germline CDR1 and CDR2: MNHNS and SASEGT. V shed 2 bases and J shed 4 bases, with 18 bases lying between them. CDR3 length: 18 residues. The CDR3 protein is CASSEQRQVDSGANVLTF. In DNA, the CDR3 is TGTGCCAGCAGTGAACAAAGACAGGTGGACTCCGGGGCCAACGTCCTGACTTTC.

This chain joins TRBV4-2 and TRBJ2-1; 7 nucleotides agree with TRBD1. From germline, CDR1 is LGHNA and CDR2 YNFKEQ. The CDR3 totals 16 residues. Unmatched junction bases numbered 3, after V lost 1 base and J lost 0 bases. CDR3 DNA: TGTGCCAGCAGCCAAGGGGACAGTAGCTCCTACAATGAGCAGTTCTTC. Translated, it gives CASSQGDSSSYNEQFF.

The chain couples TRBV5-6 to TRBJ2-3, with D uncertain. CDR1 and CDR2 from the germline V gene are SGHDT and YYEEEE. The V gene lost 2 bases and the J gene lost 0 bases, with 4 bases spanning the gap. CDR3 length equals 13 residues. The CDR3 DNA sequence: TGTGCCAGCAGCTTTATTAGCACAGATACGCAGTATTTT. This sequence encodes CASSFISTDTQYF.

CDR3 bases: TGTGCCAGTAGTCCTCTCCCGGGGAGAGCCTACGAGCAGTACTTC. It codes for CASSPLPGRAYEQYF. The V call is TRBV19, the J call TRBJ2-7, with D maybe TRBD2 (5 bases). This CDR3 is built from 15 residues. The V gene lost 5 bases and the J gene lost 2 bases, with 16 bases spanning the gap. The germline CDR1 and CDR2 sequences are LNHDA and SQIVND (reference sequence).

This clone has ten or more counts. This sequence joins TRBV28 and TRBJ1-1; D is unclear. The CDR3 runs to 12 residues. Trimming removed 6 bases at V and 3 bases at J, with 8 bases between. In germline, CDR1 is MDHEN, CDR2 SYDVKM. CDR3 coding DNA: TGTGCCAGCAGAAGGGTGGACACTGAAGCTTTCTTT. Its protein is CASRRVDTEAFF.

With regard to this clone: Other nucleotide sequences in the sample specify the same CDR3. The CDR3 DNA reads TGCAGTGCGGCAGACAATGAGCAGTTCTTC. This codes for CSAADNEQFF. The genes are TRBV20-1 and TRBJ2-1; D uncertain. V lost 6 bases, J lost 5 bases, and 5 bases lay in between. The CDR3 extends over 10 amino acids. The germline V gene has CDR1 DFQATT and CDR2 SNEGSKA (reference sequence).

This chain connects TRBV10-2 to TRBJ2-7; 7 bases map to TRBD1. Germline V CDR1 and CDR2: WSHSY, SAAADI. CDR3 length: 14 amino acids. J gave up 0 bases and V 6 bases, and 5 bases lay outside the gene matches. The CDR3 spells CASRADRSSYEQYF. The CDR3 nucleotides read TGCGCCAGCAGAGCGGACAGGAGCTCCTACGAGCAGTACTTC.

This clone was recorded only once. CDR3 DNA sequence: TGTGCCAGCAGTAATCAGGGGCACCAAGAGACCCAGTACTTC. This sequence encodes CASSNQGHQETQYF. The chain is built from TRBV2 and TRBJ2-5; perhaps TRBD1 as D (6 bases). CDR3 length: 14 amino acids. Germline CDR1 is SNHLY and CDR2 is FYNNEI. V was clipped by 5 bases and J by 0 bases, with 10 bases between them.

This CDR3 reads CASSLGVVSYNEQFF. In nucleotides, the CDR3 is TGTGCCAGCAGCTTGGGAGTAGTCTCCTACAATGAGCAGTTCTTC. The chain couples TRBV11-2 to TRBJ2-1; a possible D gene is TRBD2 (5 bases). CDR3 length: 15 amino acids. CDR1 and CDR2 (germline): SGHAT, FQNNGV. Trimming pared 3 bases from V and 0 bases from J, leaving 9 bases between.

The gene calls are TRBV7-2 and TRBJ2-7; D remains ambiguous. CDR1 SGHTA and CDR2 FQGNSA come from the germline V gene. This CDR3 contains 15 residues. The V and J ends lost 3 bases and 2 bases respectively, with 14 bases between them. CDR3 protein: CASSLVGFPTYEQYF. The DNA for the CDR3 is TGTGCCAGCAGCTTGGTAGGGTTCCCAACCTACGAGCAGTACTTC.

The chain links TRBV18 to TRBJ1-2; TRBD1 is a possible D gene (6 bases). Trimming took 0 bases from V and 2 from J, leaving 7 bases between them. CDR3 length: 14 residues. CDR1 is KGHSH and CDR2 is LQKENI in the germline V gene. This CDR3 is CASSPPRGNYGYTF. The DNA for the CDR3 is TGTGCCAGCTCACCACCGAGGGGGAACTATGGCTACACCTTC.

V usage is TRBV2 and J usage is TRBJ1-4; tentatively, D is TRBD1 (5 bases). The V gene's germline CDR1 is SNHLY and CDR2 FYNNEI. With 7 bases removed from V and 9 bases from J, the gap between germline ends came to 15 bases. This CDR3 has 13 amino acids. For the CDR3, the DNA is TGTGCCAGCACACAGGAGGCGTATCAAAAACTGTTTTTT. Its translation: CASTQEAYQKLFF.

The rearrangement uses TRBV18 and TRBJ1-1, with TRBD1 matching 10 bases. The V gene's germline CDR1 is KGHSH and CDR2 LQKENI. The junction had 6 bases not matched to a gene; V was cut back by 6 bases and J by 5 bases. The CDR3 sequence is 14 residues long. CDR3 residues: CASSRGQGITEAFF. The CDR3 DNA is TGTGCCAGCTCTAGGGGACAGGGGATAACTGAAGCTTTCTTT.